One sample yielded the 27 T cell receptor beta chains listed below, sequenced in a study of identical twins. TCRdb ran MiXCR on the 5' RACE reads and lists one entry per CDR3 protein. This table has about 530,000 distinct CDR3 sequences, nearly 15% appearing once. These data were likewise used in another study, on yellow fever vaccine responses in identical twins.

Sequencing input: CD4+ T cells sorted from blood. These receptors were collected from a woman under 30 in good health.

The genes are TRBV6-5 and TRBJ2-2; TRBD1 matches 9 bases. The CDR3 runs 17 residues. From germline, CDR1 is MNHEY and CDR2 SVGAGI. The V segment lost 4 bases and the J segment 1 base; nucleotides outside the gene matches: 7. DNA for the CDR3: TGTGCCAGCAGTTTGGGAAGACAGGGGGGGAACACCGGGGAGCTGTTTTTT. Translating it yields CASSLGRQGGNTGELFF.

V and J are TRBV5-1 and TRBJ1-4; no definite D call. This CDR3 comprises 14 residues. V lost 2 bases and J lost 3, with 8 bases in between. Germline values: CDR1 SGHRS, CDR2 YFSETQ. CDR3 in DNA: TGCGCCAGCAGCTTAAACAGCCCTAATGAAAAACTGTTTTTT. As protein: CASSLNSPNEKLFF.

This clonotype was observed a handful of times. This chain uses TRBV2 with TRBJ2-1, with D perhaps assigned TRBD1 or TRBD2 (5 bases each). V lost 7 bases and J 5 bases, leaving 18 bases between the germline ends. The germline CDR1 and CDR2 sequences are SNHLY and FYNNEI. The CDR3 spans 15 residues. CDR3 amino acids: CASTRGARPNNEQFF. The CDR3 bases are TGTGCCAGCACGCGAGGGGCCAGGCCTAACAATGAGCAGTTCTTC.

This clonotype was counted between two and nine times. The chain carries TRBV2 and TRBJ2-3; D is perhaps TRBD1 (6 bases). CDR3 length: 16 residues. CDR1 and CDR2 (germline): SNHLY, FYNNEI. The V gene lost 0 bases and the J gene lost 6 bases, with 16 bases spanning the gap. CDR3 sequence (DNA): TGTGCCAGCAGTGAAGCGCTTTCCAGGGGCAGGGATACGCAGTATTTT. It encodes CASSEALSRGRDTQYF.

V is TRBV7-2 and J is TRBJ2-7; tentatively, D is TRBD2 (6 bases). V lost 5 bases, J lost 6 bases, and 17 bases lay in between. CDR3 size: 14 residues. Germline V gene data show CDR1 as SGHTA and CDR2 as FQGNSA. The CDR3 protein is CASSLGLLRSEQYF. The CDR3 DNA sequence: TGTGCCAGCAGCCTGGGACTCCTTCGGAGCGAGCAGTACTTC.

This clonotype showed up just a few times. CDR3: CSARLAGAGELFF. The CDR3 DNA follows: TGCAGTGCTAGACTAGCGGGAGCCGGGGAGCTGTTTTTT. The chain couples TRBV20-1 to TRBJ2-2, with TRBD2 matching 10 bases. V shed 2 bases, J shed 6 bases, and the junction held 0 bases outside the gene matches. This CDR3 spans 13 amino acids. Germline V gene sequence: CDR1 DFQATT, CDR2 SNEGSKA (reference sequence).

This clonotype has more than one count but fewer than ten. V and J are TRBV3-1 and TRBJ2-7; 9 bases match TRBD2. V lost 6 bases to trimming and J lost 2 bases; unmatched junction nucleotides: 5. Germline V gene sequence: CDR1 LGHDT, CDR2 YNNKEL (reference sequence). The CDR3 is 14 amino acids. The CDR3 spells CASSPGTSPYEQYV. The CDR3 DNA sequence: TGTGCCAGCAGTCCCGGGACTAGCCCCTACGAGCAGTACGTC.

There are a few counts of this clonotype. The rearrangement uses TRBV12-3 or TRBV12-4 and TRBJ2-1, with D perhaps matching TRBD2 (7 bases). V was cut by 6 bases and J by 2 bases, with 14 bases left in between. The CDR3 contains 15 residues. CDR3 loop: CASRWGAGAYNEQFF. As DNA, the CDR3 is TGTGCCAGCAGGTGGGGGGCGGGAGCCTACAATGAGCAGTTCTTC.

The rearrangement links TRBV2 to TRBJ2-5; possibly TRBD1 for D (5 bases). Germline-derived CDR1 and CDR2 are SNHLY and FYNNEI. Trimming shortened V by 8 bases and J by 3 bases, and 7 bases separated the two germline ends. CDR3 length: 11 residues. CDR3 sequence (DNA): TGTGCCAGCCGACAGAAAGAGACCCAGTACTTC. Its protein product is CASRQKETQYF.

The CDR3 here is CASSEGRNYEQYV. DNA for the CDR3: TGTGCCAGCAGTGAGGGACGGAACTACGAGCAGTACGTC. The rearrangement links TRBV6-1 to TRBJ2-7, with D possibly called TRBD1 or TRBD2 (5 bases each). Trimming stripped 3 bases from V and 3 bases from J, with 9 bases between. The CDR3 runs 13 residues. Germline-derived CDR1 and CDR2 are MNHNS and SASEGT.

This clonotype was observed a handful of times. V usage is TRBV2 and J usage is TRBJ1-5; a weak D match, TRBD1 (5 bases). Trimming took off 5 bases at V and 1 base at J, with 12 bases between the two ends. The CDR3 spans 15 residues. Germline CDR1 reads SNHLY; CDR2 reads FYNNEI. The CDR3 is CASSKGEVSNQPQHF. CDR3 DNA: TGTGCCAGCAGTAAAGGGGAGGTGAGCAATCAGCCCCAGCATTTT.

The chain joins TRBV5-5 to TRBJ1-4, with 10 positions matching TRBD1. Germline CDR1 and CDR2: SGHKS and YYEKEE (reference sequence). This CDR3 region has 16 residues. J gave up 10 bases and V 4 bases, and 13 bases lay outside the gene matches. For the CDR3, the DNA is TGTGCCAGCAGCCCCGGAGAGAGGACAGGGGGTGGAAAACTGTTTTTT. Translation gives CASSPGERTGGGKLFF.

The chain couples TRBV24-1 to TRBJ2-1, with no clear D. Germline V gives CDR1 KGHDR, CDR2 SFDVKD. V was clipped by 1 base and J by 11 bases, with 11 bases between them. The CDR3 totals 13 residues. The CDR3: CATSDFPPWKQFF. CDR3 bases: TGTGCCACCAGTGATTTCCCCCCCTGGAAGCAGTTCTTC.

The table lists this clonotype with a few counts. The V call is TRBV29-1, the J call TRBJ2-2; perhaps D is TRBD1 or TRBD2 (6 bases each). Per the germline V gene, CDR1 is SQVTM and CDR2 is ANQGSEA. V shed 3 bases and J shed 1 base, with 9 bases lying between them. CDR3 size: 14 residues. CDR3 sequence reads: CSVDGGLNTGELFF. In nucleotides, the CDR3 is TGCAGCGTTGACGGGGGCCTGAACACCGGGGAGCTGTTTTTT.

The table lists this clonotype with many counts. The rearrangement links TRBV10-3 to TRBJ2-1; TRBD2 aligns across 9 bases. CDR1 and CDR2 (germline): ENHRY, SYGVKD. The CDR3 spans 13 residues. Trimming at V came to 10 bases and at J to 7 bases, leaving 8 bases not matched to a gene. CDR3 in DNA: TGTGCCAGCAAAACTAGCGGGCATAATGAGCAGTTCTTC. As protein: CASKTSGHNEQFF.

The chain joins TRBV12-3 or TRBV12-4 to TRBJ2-1; 7 bases line up with TRBD1. The V and J ends lost 2 bases and 3 bases, in that order; junction bases with no gene match: 4. The CDR3 runs to 15 residues. The CDR3 coding sequence is TGTGCCAGCAGTTTACGACAGGGAGTCTACAATGAGCAGTTCTTC. Protein product: CASSLRQGVYNEQFF.

In the case of this clonotype: At one of its ends the junction is not consistent with the germline gene, which may arise from a read error. The genes are TRBV20-1 and TRBJ2-3, with 9 bases that match TRBD2. Germline lookup yields CDR1 DFQATT and CDR2 SNEGSKA (reference sequence). The CDR3 extends over 17 amino acids. The CDR3 protein is CCAMGVAGAKDTDTQYF. The CDR3 coding sequence is TGCTGTGCTATGGGGGTAGCGGGAGCGAAAGACACAGATACGCAGTATTTT.

This clonotype was seen a handful of times. J is TRBJ2-7 and V is TRBV15, with TRBD1 identical over 10 bases. V was clipped by 3 bases and J by 1 base; unmatched bases: 3. There are 15 residues in the CDR3. CDR1 and CDR2 (germline): LNHNV, YYDKDF (reference sequence). The CDR3 DNA is TGTGCCACCAGCAGCCGGGACAGGGGATCCTACGAGCAGTACTTC. Protein product: CATSSRDRGSYEQYF.

The chain joins TRBV3-1 to TRBJ2-1; TRBD2 aligns across 12 bases. This CDR3 comprises 17 residues. The ends lost 4 bases at V and 5 bases at J; junction bases unmatched: 9. Germline V gene sequence: CDR1 LGHDT, CDR2 YNNKEL (reference sequence). CDR3 sequence: CASSPLATSGSHNEQFF. The DNA for the CDR3 is TGTGCCAGCAGCCCACTCGCGACTAGCGGGAGCCACAATGAGCAGTTCTTC.

The chain uses TRBV2 and TRBJ2-1; D gene uncertain. The CDR3 is 12 residues long. Deletions cut 1 base from V and 8 bases from J, with 6 bases between. Germline V gives CDR1 SNHLY, CDR2 FYNNEI. The CDR3 spells CASSEVSYEQFF. The CDR3 coding sequence is TGTGCCAGCAGTGAAGTGTCATATGAGCAGTTCTTC.

The V and J genes are TRBV29-1 and TRBJ2-3, with D perhaps assigned TRBD1 or TRBD2 (5 bases each). This CDR3 region has 14 residues. Deletions cut 6 bases from V and 4 bases from J, with 17 bases between. CDR1 and CDR2 from the germline V gene are SQVTM and ANQGSEA. CDR3 sequence (DNA): TGCAGCGTAGGGACGAAGAGTAACTCAGATACGCAGTATTTT. Translation: CSVGTKSNSDTQYF.

The chain recombines TRBV2 with TRBJ1-2; 7 nucleotides agree with TRBD1. This CDR3 region has 13 residues. The J segment lost 4 bases and the V segment lost 4 bases, leaving 3 bases of the junction unmatched. The germline V gene encodes CDR1 SNHLY and CDR2 FYNNEI. CDR3 nucleotide sequence: TGTGCCAGCAGTGGGGACAGCGTCTATGGCTACACCTTC. It codes for CASSGDSVYGYTF.

This chain uses TRBV14 with TRBJ2-5; 8 bases agree with TRBD2. Trimming cost V 4 bases and J 3 bases; bases outside gene matches: 10. Germline V gene sequence: CDR1 SGHDN, CDR2 FVKESK. This CDR3 region has 16 residues. Here the CDR3 DNA reads TGTGCCAGCAGCCTACTAGACGGGGGGGCTAAAGAGACCCAGTACTTC. It specifies CASSLLDGGAKETQYF.

This clonotype was detected a few times. The chain has TRBV4-1 and TRBJ2-5; TRBD2 agrees at 7 bases. Germline CDR1 is MGHRA and CDR2 is YSYEKL. The CDR3 spans 15 residues. V lost 3 bases and J lost 1; bases outside the gene matches: 5. The CDR3 coding sequence is TGCGCCAGCAGCCATGTGGGAGGGGCCCAAGAGACCCAGTACTTC. This translates into CASSHVGGAQETQYF.

This clonotype was picked up a small number of times. The chain combines TRBV10-3 with TRBJ2-7; TRBD2 aligns across 9 bases. The V and J ends lost 4 bases and 1 base, in that order; junction bases with no gene match: 8. The germline CDR1 and CDR2 sequences are ENHRY and SYGVKD. The CDR3 totals 16 residues. The CDR3 sequence: CAISGVREGLSYEQYF. The CDR3 DNA reads as TGTGCCATCAGTGGGGTGCGGGAGGGCCTGTCCTACGAGCAGTACTTC.

This clonotype was seen more than once but under ten times. The chain has TRBV6-1 and TRBJ2-7; TRBD1 matches at 8 bases. Losses at the gene ends were 5 bases for V and 2 bases for J; bases not matched to a gene: 5. This CDR3 has 14 amino acids. CDR1 is MNHNS, CDR2 SASEGT, per germline. CDR3 sequence reads: CASSTGTGPYEQYV. CDR3 in DNA: TGTGCCAGCAGTACAGGGACAGGTCCCTACGAGCAGTACGTC.

The genes are TRBV29-1 and TRBJ2-7, with 14 bases lining up with TRBD2. Trimming removed 4 bases from V and 5 bases from J; junction bases left unmatched: 4. The CDR3 is made up of 14 amino acids. The V gene's germline CDR1 is SQVTM and CDR2 ANQGSEA. The CDR3 sequence is CSVAQGLAGDEQYF. Written as DNA, the CDR3 is TGCAGCGTTGCACAGGGACTAGCGGGAGACGAGCAGTACTTC.